These T cell receptor beta chains were read from a single sample in a study of blood T cell repertoires in COVID-19. This table comes from immunoSEQ multiplex PCR, and its TCRdb copy is limited to in-frame clones, with some not included. The table shows about 100,000 clones, with approximately 80% occurring only once. Specimen: peripheral blood. These receptor sequences come from a woman in her sixties or seventies with acute or convalescent COVID-19. CDR3s include the opening cysteine and the closing phenylalanine or tryptophan. The D gene is left open where the match is weak. A row's size may be missing; if present it is once, few, many or a size class.

TGTGCCAGTAGTGGGAGCGGCGTAAGCAATCAGCCCCAGCATTTT,CASSGSGVSNQPQHF,once,NA,15,TRBJ1-5,TRBV19
TGTGCCAGTAACGTAGGGGCCGGGGAGACCCAGTACTTC,CASNVGAGETQYF,many,NA,13,TRBJ2-5,TRBV19
TGTGCCTGGAACCAGGGGGACAATTCACCCCTCCACTTT,CAWNQGDNSPLHF,NA,TRBD1,13,TRBJ1-6,TRBV30
TGTGCCAGCAGGGCAGGGGAGACTGAAGCTTTCTTT,CASRAGETEAFF,once,NA,12,TRBJ1-1,TRBV6-5
TGCGCCAGCAGCCAAGATAGGGGTCAGCCCCAGCATTTT,CASSQDRGQPQHF,NA,NA,13,TRBJ1-5,TRBV4-3
TGTGCCAGCAGCTTGGAGCGGCTAAACACCGGGGAGCTGTTTTTT,CASSLERLNTGELFF,NA,NA,15,TRBJ2-2,TRBV11-2
TGTGCCAGCAGCGGAGTAGCGGGGGTCCAAGAGACCCAGTACTTC,CASSGVAGVQETQYF,NA,TRBD2,15,TRBJ2-5,TRBV5-6
TGTGCCAGCAGCCAAGATGGGGGGGTCAATCAGCCCCAGCATTTT,CASSQDGGVNQPQHF,NA,NA,15,TRBJ1-5,TRBV3-1/TRBV3-2
TGCGCCAGCAGCCAAGACACTCCCTCCTACAATGAGCAGTTCTTC,CASSQDTPSYNEQFF,NA,NA,15,TRBJ2-1,TRBV4-3
TGTGCCAGCAGCACCTTGGACGGGGGGACGCAGTATTTT,CASSTLDGGTQYF,NA,TRBD2,13,TRBJ2-3,TRBV11-3
TGCAGCGTTGAGTCGCGGGGGTCTGGAAACACCATATATTTT,CSVESRGSGNTIYF,NA,NA,14,TRBJ1-3,TRBV29-1
TGTGCCAGCAGCCAAGATCGAGGGACATATCGGAACTTC,CASSQDRGTYRNF,NA,NA,13,TRBJ2-7,TRBV3-1/TRBV3-2
TGTGCCAGTCGCGGGGACACTGAAGCTTTCTTT,CASRGDTEAFF,NA,NA,11,TRBJ1-1,TRBV6-5
TGTGCCAGCAGCAAACCGACAGGGTCGGTTTATTCACCCCTCCACTTT,CASSKPTGSVYSPLHF,many,TRBD1,16,TRBJ1-6,TRBV7-8
TGTGCCAGCAGCTTATCATCACAGATAACAGATACGCAGTATTTT,CASSLSSQITDTQYF,NA,NA,15,TRBJ2-3,TRBV7-3
TGTGCTAGTGGTTTGAGGACAGGGGTTAGCAATCAGCCCCAGCATTTT,CASGLRTGVSNQPQHF,few,TRBD1,16,TRBJ1-5,TRBV12-5
TGTGCCAGCAGCGTTAAAGGGGCAGGTGGAAACACCATATATTTT,CASSVKGAGGNTIYF,NA,NA,15,TRBJ1-3,TRBV7-9
TGTGCCAGCAGTTATACTGGCCGACTAGCCAAAAACATTCAGTACTTC,CASSYTGRLAKNIQYF,NA,NA,16,TRBJ2-4,TRBV6-9
TGTGCCAGCAGCTTAGCCGGGACTAGCCCCACCGGGGAGCTGTTTTTT,CASSLAGTSPTGELFF,NA,TRBD2,16,TRBJ2-2,TRBV7-6
TGTGCCAGCAGTGTAACAGGGAACACCGGGGAGCTGTTTTTT,CASSVTGNTGELFF,NA,NA,14,TRBJ2-2,TRBV3-1/TRBV3-2
TGTGCCAGCAGCTTCGGAGAGTCCCGAACGACGCGAAATTTT,CASSFGESRTTRNF,NA,NA,14,TRBJ1-1,TRBV7-2
TGTGCCAGCAGCCCCCCCGGGGGGCTAGGGGAGCAGTTCTTC,CASSPPGGLGEQFF,NA,NA,14,TRBJ2-1,TRBV6-2/TRBV6-3
TGCGCCAGCAGCTCAAGCGGGGGGGCCGGTGAGCAGTTCTTC,CASSSSGGAGEQFF,NA,TRBD2,14,TRBJ2-1,TRBV5-1
TGTGCCACCAGCAGACTCCTCGGGGACCCGGGGGATCAGCCCCAGCATTTT,CATSRLLGDPGDQPQHF,NA,NA,17,TRBJ1-5,TRBV15
TGTGCCAGCAGGGATTCGACAGGGCAAGAGACCCAGTACTTC,CASRDSTGQETQYF,NA,TRBD1,14,TRBJ2-5,TRBV6-6
TGTGCCAGCAGCTTAATGGTGGAGGGTAACACTGAAGCTTTCTTT,CASSLMVEGNTEAFF,NA,NA,15,TRBJ1-1,TRBV7-3
TGTGCCAGCAGTTCCTTAGCGGGGGGGATCGGGGAGCTGTTTTTT,CASSSLAGGIGELFF,NA,TRBD2,15,TRBJ2-2,TRBV6-2/TRBV6-3
TGCGCCAGCAGCTCACAGGGAGTGGACACTGAAGCTTTCTTT,CASSSQGVDTEAFF,NA,NA,14,TRBJ1-1,TRBV5-1
TGTGCCAGCAGCCCGGGGGGCACCTCTAATGAAAAACTGTTTTTT,CASSPGGTSNEKLFF,NA,NA,15,TRBJ1-4,TRBV3-1/TRBV3-2